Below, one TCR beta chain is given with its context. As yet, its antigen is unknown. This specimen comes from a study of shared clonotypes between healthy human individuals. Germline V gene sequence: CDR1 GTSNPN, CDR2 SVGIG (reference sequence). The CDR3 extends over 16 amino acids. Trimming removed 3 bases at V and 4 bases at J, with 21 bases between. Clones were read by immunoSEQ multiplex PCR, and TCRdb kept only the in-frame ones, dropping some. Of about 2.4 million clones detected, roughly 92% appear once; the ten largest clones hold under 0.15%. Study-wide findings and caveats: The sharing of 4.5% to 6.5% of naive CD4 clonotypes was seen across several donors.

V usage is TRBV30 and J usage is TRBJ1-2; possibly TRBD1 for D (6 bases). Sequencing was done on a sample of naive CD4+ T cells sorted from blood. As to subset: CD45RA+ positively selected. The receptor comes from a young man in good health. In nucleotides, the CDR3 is TGTGCCTGGAGCCACCCTAGAGGGGGTCAAATCTATGGCTACACCTTC. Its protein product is CAWSHPRGGQIYGYTF. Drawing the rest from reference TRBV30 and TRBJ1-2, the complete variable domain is SQTIHQWPATLVQPVGSPLSLECTVEGTSNPNLYWYRQAAGRGLQLLFYSVGIGQISSEVPQNLSASRPQDRQFILSSKKLLLSDSGFYLCAWSHPRGGQIYGYTFGSGTRLTVV.